These 28 T cell receptor beta chains share one sample of origin, sequenced in a study of spatial heterogeneity in lung cancer. TCRdb ran MiXCR on the 5' RACE reads and lists one entry per CDR3 protein. The sample contains more than 95,000 distinct CDR3 sequences, 12% of which appear only once. This sample's time point: blood at routine non-recurrence follow-up after resection. Sequencing of whole RNA from tumor, nontumor lung or frozen PBMC involved no sorting. Sequenced material: PBMCs, taken at follow-up. These TCRs come from a male donor with early-stage non-small cell lung cancer.

This clonotype showed up just a few times. The chain links TRBV3-1 to TRBJ1-5, with 8 bases that match TRBD1. The germline V gene has CDR1 LGHDT and CDR2 YNNKEL (reference sequence). J was trimmed by 4 bases and V by 3 bases; bases with no gene match: 2. This CDR3 is 14 amino acids long. CDR3 nucleotides: TGTGCCAGCAGCCACGGACAGGGAAATCAGCCCCAGCATTTT. This sequence encodes CASSHGQGNQPQHF. The full variable domain, with the rest looked up from reference TRBV3-1 and TRBJ1-5, is DTAVSQTPKYLVTQMGNDKSIKCEQNLGHDTMYWYKQDSKKFLKIMFSYNNKELIINETVPNRFSPKSPDKAHLNLHINSLELGDSAVYFCASSHGQGNQPQHFGDGTRLSIL.

The chain couples TRBV3-1 to TRBJ1-5; possible D gene TRBD1, 5 bases. The CDR3 totals 14 residues. The V end was cut by 1 base, the J end by 5 bases, with 9 bases between. Germline CDR1 and CDR2: LGHDT and YNNKEL (reference sequence). The CDR3 DNA reads as TGTGCCAGCAGCCAAGGGGCAGGGCATCAGCCCCAGCATTTT. Encoded protein: CASSQGAGHQPQHF.

This clonotype was observed a handful of times. V and J are TRBV6-6 and TRBJ2-3; weak D call: TRBD2 (5 bases). This CDR3 is 14 amino acids long. The V end was cut by 1 base, the J end by 1 base, with 6 bases between. Germline CDR1 MNHNY, CDR2 SVGAGI (reference sequence). The CDR3 sequence is CASSYLEGTDTQYF. DNA for the CDR3: TGTGCCAGCAGTTACTTGGAGGGCACAGATACGCAGTATTTT.

This clonotype showed up many times. The chain links TRBV5-1 to TRBJ2-7, with TRBD1 identical over 8 bases. With 4 bases clipped from V and 0 bases from J, the junction kept 6 bases outside the gene matches. The germline CDR1 and CDR2 sequences are SGHRS and YFSETQ. The CDR3 sequence is 15 residues long. CDR3 nucleotides: TGCGCCAGCAGCCCCAGGACAGGGAACTCCTACGAGCAGTACTTC. Translated, it gives CASSPRTGNSYEQYF.

This clonotype was seen a handful of times. The genes are TRBV5-1 and TRBJ2-7; D not resolved. CDR3 length: 13 residues. Germline V gene data show CDR1 as SGHRS and CDR2 as YFSETQ. Trimming took off 5 bases at V and 5 bases at J, with 14 bases between the two ends. This chain's CDR3 is CASSSDGVNEQYF. CDR3 coding DNA: TGCGCCAGCAGTTCCGATGGGGTCAACGAGCAGTACTTC.

The sample holds one count of this clonotype. The chain links TRBV6-2 or TRBV6-3 to TRBJ1-5; the D gene is possibly TRBD1 (6 bases). The germline gives CDR1 MNHEY, CDR2 SVGEGT. CDR3 length: 16 amino acids. With 6 bases removed from V and 2 bases from J, the gap between germline ends came to 17 bases. In nucleotides, the CDR3 is TGTGCCAGCAGAAAAAGGACAGATAGTGGCAATCAGCCCCAGCATTTT. Residues: CASRKRTDSGNQPQHF.

Many counts were recorded for this clonotype. The rearrangement uses TRBV6-5 and TRBJ2-5; the D is unclear. Between the trimmed V and J ends, which lost 2 bases and 1 base, there was a span of 8 bases. CDR3 length equals 14 residues. In germline, CDR1 is MNHEY, CDR2 SVGAGI. The CDR3 DNA sequence: TGTGCCAGCAGTTACCGGCGGAGCCAAGAGACCCAGTACTTC. Translating gives CASSYRRSQETQYF.

Ten or more counts support this clonotype. The V gene is TRBV6-6, the J gene TRBJ1-2; D might be TRBD1 (5 bases). V was pared by 6 bases and J by 6 bases, with 14 bases between. Germline V gene data show CDR1 as MNHNY and CDR2 as SVGAGI (reference sequence). The CDR3 has 13 amino acids. CDR3 bases: TGTGCCAGCAGCTACAGGACATTGGATGGCTACACCTTC. Translation gives CASSYRTLDGYTF.

This clonotype was recorded a few times. The chain has TRBV7-9 and TRBJ2-2; D is possibly TRBD1 (5 bases). The CDR3 is 19 residues long. Germline loops: CDR1 SEHNR, CDR2 FQNEAQ (reference sequence). Trimming removed 6 bases at V and 1 base at J, with 24 bases between. The CDR3 sequence is CASSLMYYLGPKNTGELFF. CDR3 nucleotide sequence: TGTGCCAGCAGTTTAATGTATTATTTGGGGCCTAAGAACACCGGGGAGCTGTTTTTT. Supplemented by reference TRBV7-9 and TRBJ2-2, the full variable domain reads DTGVSQNPRHKITKRGQNVTFRCDPISEHNRLYWYRQTLGQGPEFLTYFQNEAQLEKSRLLSDRFSAERPKGSFSTLEIQRTEQGDSAMYLCASSLMYYLGPKNTGELFFGEGSRLTVL.

This clonotype was seen many times. The rearrangement uses TRBV18 and TRBJ1-2, with 7 bases lining up with TRBD1. Germline-derived CDR1 and CDR2 are KGHSH and LQKENI. V gave up 2 bases and J gave up 1 base; unmatched junction bases: 7. This CDR3 region has 16 residues. This CDR3 is CASSPRSGDSNYGYTF. The CDR3 DNA reads as TGTGCCAGCTCACCAAGGAGTGGGGACAGTAACTATGGCTACACCTTC.

J is TRBJ2-5 and V is TRBV25-1; D unresolved. The CDR3 loop spans 14 amino acids. The V end lost 7 bases, the J end lost 3 bases, and 15 bases lay between the germline ends. Germline CDR1 and CDR2: MGHDK and SYGVNS. CDR3 DNA sequence: TGTGCCAGCAAGAAGGGTCGAGTTAAAGAGACCCAGTACTTC. Amino acids: CASKKGRVKETQYF.

V gene TRBV30 combines with J gene TRBJ2-7, with 8 bases fitting TRBD1. The CDR3 consists of 13 residues. Trimming at V came to 5 bases and at J to 0 bases, leaving 3 bases not matched to a gene. Germline values: CDR1 GTSNPN, CDR2 SVGIG (reference sequence). CDR3 sequence reads: CAWGTGVSYEQYF. The DNA of the CDR3 is TGTGCCTGGGGGACAGGAGTCTCCTACGAGCAGTACTTC.

This clonotype has ten or more counts. The CDR3 here is CSVSVGGVQETQYF. The DNA for the CDR3 is TGCAGCGTGTCCGTTGGGGGGGTTCAAGAGACCCAGTACTTC. The chain uses TRBV29-1 and TRBJ2-5; 7 bases map to TRBD2. Germline trimming cut 6 bases from V and 2 bases from J; bases unmatched to any gene: 9. The CDR3 contains 14 residues. Germline V gene data show CDR1 as SQVTM and CDR2 as ANQGSEA.

This clonotype occurred a few times. Here the CDR3 reads CASSQVSGNTEAFF. CDR3 DNA: TGTGCCAGCAGCCAAGTGTCGGGGAACACTGAAGCTTTCTTT. The chain links TRBV3-1 to TRBJ1-1; the D is unclear. In germline, CDR1 is LGHDT, CDR2 YNNKEL (reference sequence). CDR3 length: 14 amino acids. Between the trimmed V and J ends, which lost 1 base and 1 base, there was a span of 7 bases. The variable domain in full, with the rest retrieved from reference TRBV3-1 and TRBJ1-1, is DTAVSQTPKYLVTQMGNDKSIKCEQNLGHDTMYWYKQDSKKFLKIMFSYNNKELIINETVPNRFSPKSPDKAHLNLHINSLELGDSAVYFCASSQVSGNTEAFFGQGTRLTVV.

The V call is TRBV4-2, the J call TRBJ2-3; 9 bases are a match to TRBD2. J lost 8 bases, V lost 0 bases, and 9 bases had no gene match. The CDR3 is 16 amino acids. Per the germline V gene, CDR1 is LGHNA and CDR2 is YNFKEQ. The CDR3 nucleotides are TGTGCCAGCAGCCAAGAGGCGCGGGGGGGCTTCGGTACGCAGTATTTT. It yields the protein CASSQEARGGFGTQYF.

There are a few counts of this clonotype. The chain uses TRBV6-6 and TRBJ2-7; D call uncertain. Trimming removed 2 bases from V and 3 bases from J, with 11 bases in between. This CDR3 is 14 amino acids long. Germline CDR1 MNHNY, CDR2 SVGAGI (reference sequence). CDR3 protein: CASSYERTIYEQYF. CDR3 DNA sequence: TGTGCCAGCAGTTACGAGCGTACGATCTACGAGCAGTACTTC.

This clonotype was counted at least ten times. The chain recombines TRBV27 with TRBJ2-7; the match to TRBD2 covers 8 bases. In germline, CDR1 is MNHEY, CDR2 SMNVEV (reference sequence). The CDR3 is 13 amino acids. V shed 8 bases, J shed 6 bases, and the junction held 9 bases outside the gene matches. The CDR3 sequence is CASLPTGGSEQYF. The CDR3 DNA reads as TGTGCCAGCCTCCCGACGGGGGGGAGCGAGCAGTACTTC.

V and J are TRBV10-3 and TRBJ2-2, with TRBD1 identical over 7 bases. Per germline, CDR1 ENHRY and CDR2 SYGVKD. V lost 8 bases and J lost 3; bases outside the gene matches: 9. This CDR3 is 15 amino acids long. CDR3 in amino acids: CAIRSEGADTGELFF. DNA for the CDR3: TGTGCCATCCGTAGCGAGGGGGCGGACACCGGGGAGCTGTTTTTT.

This clonotype occurred many times. This chain connects TRBV28 to TRBJ1-5, with a possible D match to TRBD1 (6 bases). The CDR3 runs 16 residues. In germline, CDR1 is MDHEN, CDR2 SYDVKM. With 3 bases removed from V and 6 bases from J, the gap between germline ends came to 18 bases. The CDR3 DNA follows: TGTGCCAGCAGTTTTTCAGGGTGGGGGGCAACTCAGCCCCAGCATTTT. It is translated as CASSFSGWGATQPQHF.

This clonotype was counted many times. The chain joins TRBV5-8 to TRBJ2-1, with 8 bases aligning to TRBD1. The CDR3 runs to 15 residues. V lost 0 bases and J lost 9; bases outside the gene matches: 8. The germline gives CDR1 SGHTS, CDR2 YDEGEE. The CDR3 loop is CASSLGRRQGIEQFF. In nucleotides, the CDR3 is TGTGCCAGCAGCTTGGGTCGACGACAGGGGATTGAGCAGTTCTTC.

The chain joins TRBV4-3 to TRBJ1-5; no clear D gene. The germline gives CDR1 LGHNA, CDR2 YSLEER. The CDR3 sequence is 13 residues long. Trimming stripped 0 bases from V and 1 base from J, with 1 base between. For the CDR3, the DNA is TGCGCCAGCAGCCAAGACAGCAATCAGCCCCAGCATTTT. Translating it yields CASSQDSNQPQHF.

This clonotype was seen more than once but under ten times. The V and J genes are TRBV10-3 and TRBJ2-7, with 10 bases fitting TRBD1. The ends lost 7 bases at V and 4 bases at J; junction bases unmatched: 10. Germline CDR1 is ENHRY and CDR2 is SYGVKD. This CDR3 spans 15 amino acids. For the CDR3, the DNA is TGTGCCATCACCAACGGACAGGGGGATGTGTACGAGCAGTACTTC. This codes for CAITNGQGDVYEQYF.

In this sample, this clonotype turned up a few times. The chain uses TRBV6-5 and TRBJ1-2, with D perhaps matching TRBD1 (5 bases). The V end lost 4 bases, the J end lost 2 bases, and 14 bases lay between the germline ends. Germline V gene lookup returns CDR1 MNHEY and CDR2 SVGAGI. This CDR3 has 15 amino acids. CDR3 sequence (DNA): TGTGCCAGCAGTTCACTAGGGGACGGCAACTATGGCTACACCTTC. Protein sequence: CASSSLGDGNYGYTF.

The chain couples TRBV3-1 to TRBJ2-7; D may be TRBD2 (6 bases). Germline assignment: CDR1 LGHDT and CDR2 YNNKEL (reference sequence). Trimming stripped 4 bases from V and 0 bases from J, with 16 bases between. CDR3 length: 16 amino acids. Here the CDR3 DNA reads TGTGCCAGCAGCCTCCATGGCGGGGCGATCTCCTACGAGCAGTACTTC. Translated, it gives CASSLHGGAISYEQYF.

This chain links TRBV6-6 with TRBJ2-7, with D possibly being TRBD1 or TRBD2 (6 bases each). Germline-derived CDR1 and CDR2 are MNHNY and SVGAGI (reference sequence). This CDR3 region has 11 residues. V lost 6 bases and J 6 bases, leaving 9 bases between the germline ends. CDR3: CASRGGLEQYF. As DNA, the CDR3 is TGTGCCAGCAGGGGGGGCCTCGAGCAGTACTTC.

This clonotype was seen many times. The chain links TRBV15 to TRBJ1-5; the D is unclear. Germline CDR1 reads LNHNV; CDR2 reads YYDKDF (reference sequence). The CDR3 sequence is 12 residues long. V gave up 3 bases and J gave up 4 bases, with 4 bases separating them. Here the CDR3 reads CATSRGNQPQHF. The CDR3, as DNA: TGTGCCACCAGCAGGGGGAATCAGCCCCAGCATTTT. Together with reference TRBV15 and TRBJ1-5, the CDR3 gives the full variable domain: DAMVIQNPRYQVTQFGKPVTLSCSQTLNHNVMYWYQQKSSQAPKLLFHYYDKDFNNEADTPDNFQSRRPNTSFCFLDIRSPGLGDTAMYLCATSRGNQPQHFGDGTRLSIL.

This clonotype was counted at least ten times. The V call is TRBV4-2, the J call TRBJ2-3, with D unclear. Per germline, CDR1 LGHNA and CDR2 YNFKEQ. This CDR3 has 14 residues. Trimming left V 0 bases short and J 3 bases short, with 7 bases between. This CDR3 is CASSQEPGTDTQYF. CDR3 coding DNA: TGTGCCAGCAGCCAAGAACCTGGAACAGATACGCAGTATTTT.

The chain has TRBV3-1 and TRBJ1-1; no definite D call. The CDR3 is 14 residues long. With 2 bases removed from V and 4 bases from J, the gap between germline ends came to 11 bases. Germline V gives CDR1 LGHDT, CDR2 YNNKEL (reference sequence). CDR3 nucleotide sequence: TGTGCCAGCAGCCAAAATCTGGGAGGCACTGAAGCTTTCTTT. This codes for CASSQNLGGTEAFF. The full variable domain, in which reference TRBV3-1 and TRBJ1-1 provide the parts outside the CDR3, is DTAVSQTPKYLVTQMGNDKSIKCEQNLGHDTMYWYKQDSKKFLKIMFSYNNKELIINETVPNRFSPKSPDKAHLNLHINSLELGDSAVYFCASSQNLGGTEAFFGQGTRLTVV.